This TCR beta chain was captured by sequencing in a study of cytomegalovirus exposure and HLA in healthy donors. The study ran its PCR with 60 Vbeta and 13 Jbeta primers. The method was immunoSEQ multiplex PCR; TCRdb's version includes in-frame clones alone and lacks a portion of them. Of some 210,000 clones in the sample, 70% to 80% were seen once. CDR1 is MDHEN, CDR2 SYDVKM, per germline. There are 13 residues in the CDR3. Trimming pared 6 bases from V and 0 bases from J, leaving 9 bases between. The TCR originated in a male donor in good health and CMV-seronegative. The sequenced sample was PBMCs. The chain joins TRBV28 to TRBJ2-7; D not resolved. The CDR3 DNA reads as TGTGCCAGCAGCCCTCCCTACTCCTACGAGCAGTACTTC. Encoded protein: CASSPPYSYEQYF.